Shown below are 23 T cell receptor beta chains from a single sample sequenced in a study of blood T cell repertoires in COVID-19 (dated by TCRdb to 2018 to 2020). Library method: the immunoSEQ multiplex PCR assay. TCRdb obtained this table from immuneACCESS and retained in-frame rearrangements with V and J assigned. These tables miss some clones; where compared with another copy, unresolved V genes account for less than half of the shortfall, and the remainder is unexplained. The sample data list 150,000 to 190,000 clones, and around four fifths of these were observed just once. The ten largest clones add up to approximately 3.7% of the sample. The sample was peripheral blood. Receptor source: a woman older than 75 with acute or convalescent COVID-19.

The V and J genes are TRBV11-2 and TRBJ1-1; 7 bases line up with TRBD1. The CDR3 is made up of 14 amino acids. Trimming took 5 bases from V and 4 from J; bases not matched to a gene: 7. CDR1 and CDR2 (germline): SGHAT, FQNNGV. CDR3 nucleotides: TGTGCCAGCAGCCAAGCCCGGGACAGCACTGAAGCTTTCTTT. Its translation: CASSQARDSTEAFF.

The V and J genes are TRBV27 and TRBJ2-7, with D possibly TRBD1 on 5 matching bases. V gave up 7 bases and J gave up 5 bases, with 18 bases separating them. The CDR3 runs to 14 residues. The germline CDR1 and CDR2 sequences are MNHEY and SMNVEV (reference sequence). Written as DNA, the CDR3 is TGTGCCAGCACTAAAGTTGGACAACTCCACGAGCAGTACTTC. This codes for CASTKVGQLHEQYF.

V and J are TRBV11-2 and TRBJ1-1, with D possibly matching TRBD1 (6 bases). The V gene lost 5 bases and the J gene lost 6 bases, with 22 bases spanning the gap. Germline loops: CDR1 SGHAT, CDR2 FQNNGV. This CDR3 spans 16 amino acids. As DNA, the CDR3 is TGTGCCAGCAGCCTAGGGGGGACAAAACGGTTGTCTGAAGCTTTCTTT. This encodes CASSLGGTKRLSEAFF.

The CDR3 DNA reads as TGTGCCAGCAGTGAACGTCTAGTCGATCAGCCCCAGCATTTT. As protein: CASSERLVDQPQHF. The genes are TRBV2 and TRBJ1-5; D is ambiguous. Germline CDR1 reads SNHLY; CDR2 reads FYNNEI. The CDR3 is made up of 14 amino acids. Deletions cut 2 bases from V and 5 bases from J, with 10 bases between.

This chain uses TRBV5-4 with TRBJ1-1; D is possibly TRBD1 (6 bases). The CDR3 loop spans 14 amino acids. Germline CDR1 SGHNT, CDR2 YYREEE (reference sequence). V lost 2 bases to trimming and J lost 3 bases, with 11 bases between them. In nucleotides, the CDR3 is TGTGCCAGCAGCTTACAGGGCTATGACACTGAAGCTTTCTTT. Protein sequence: CASSLQGYDTEAFF. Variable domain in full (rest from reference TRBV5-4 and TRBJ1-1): ETGVTQSPTHLIKTRGQQVTLRCSSQSGHNTVSWYQQALGQGPQFIFQYYREEENGRGNFPPRFSGLQFPNYSSELNVNALELDDSALYLCASSLQGYDTEAFFGQGTRLTVV.

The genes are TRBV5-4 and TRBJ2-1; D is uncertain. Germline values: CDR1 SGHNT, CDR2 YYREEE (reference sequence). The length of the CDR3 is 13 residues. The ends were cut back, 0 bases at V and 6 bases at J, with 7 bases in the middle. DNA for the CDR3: TGTGCCAGCAGCTTGGCGGCTAGCAATGAGCAGTTCTTC. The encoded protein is CASSLAASNEQFF. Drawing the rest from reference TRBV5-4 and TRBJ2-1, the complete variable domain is ETGVTQSPTHLIKTRGQQVTLRCSSQSGHNTVSWYQQALGQGPQFIFQYYREEENGRGNFPPRFSGLQFPNYSSELNVNALELDDSALYLCASSLAASNEQFFGPGTRLTVL.

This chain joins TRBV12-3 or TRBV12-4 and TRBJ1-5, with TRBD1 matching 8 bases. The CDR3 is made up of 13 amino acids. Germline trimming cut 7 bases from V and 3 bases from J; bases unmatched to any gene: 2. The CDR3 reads CASKGQANQPQHF. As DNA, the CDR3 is TGTGCCAGCAAGGGACAGGCCAATCAGCCCCAGCATTTT.

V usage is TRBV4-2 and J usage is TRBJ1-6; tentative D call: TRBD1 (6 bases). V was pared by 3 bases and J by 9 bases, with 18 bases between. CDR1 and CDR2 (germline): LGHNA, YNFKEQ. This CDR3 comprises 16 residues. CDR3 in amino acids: CASSQQSQGLSSPLHF. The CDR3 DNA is TGTGCCAGCAGCCAGCAAAGTCAGGGGCTTAGTTCACCCCTCCACTTT.

The CDR3 sequence: CASSSRTMDRMSNQPQHF. In DNA form, the CDR3 reads TGTGCCAGCAGCTCCCGAACCATGGACAGAATGAGCAATCAGCCCCAGCATTTT. The V call is TRBV5-6, the J call TRBJ1-5; possible D gene TRBD1, 6 bases. There are 18 residues in the CDR3. V lost 3 bases to trimming and J lost 1 base, with 20 bases between them. Per the germline V gene, CDR1 is SGHDT and CDR2 is YYEEEE.

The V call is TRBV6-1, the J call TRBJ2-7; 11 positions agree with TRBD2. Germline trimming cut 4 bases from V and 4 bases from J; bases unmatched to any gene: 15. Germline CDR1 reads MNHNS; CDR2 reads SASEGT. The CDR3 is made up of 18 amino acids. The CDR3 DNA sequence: TGTGCCAGCAGTGGAGAGGGACTAGCGGTAGGGGAAGGGTACGAGCAGTACTTC. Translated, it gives CASSGEGLAVGEGYEQYF.

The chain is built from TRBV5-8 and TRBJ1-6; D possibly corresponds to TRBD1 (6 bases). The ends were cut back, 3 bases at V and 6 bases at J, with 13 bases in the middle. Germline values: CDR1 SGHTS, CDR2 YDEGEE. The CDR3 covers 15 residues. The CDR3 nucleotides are TGTGCCAGCAGCTCACAGGGTCGGTTTAATTCACCCCTCCACTTT. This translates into CASSSQGRFNSPLHF.

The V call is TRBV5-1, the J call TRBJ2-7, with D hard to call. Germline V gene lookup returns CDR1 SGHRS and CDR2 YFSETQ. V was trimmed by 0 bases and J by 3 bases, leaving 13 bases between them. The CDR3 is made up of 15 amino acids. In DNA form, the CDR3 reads TGCGCCAGCAGCTTGGTGTCAACCCCAGGCTACGAGCAGTACTTC. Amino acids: CASSLVSTPGYEQYF.

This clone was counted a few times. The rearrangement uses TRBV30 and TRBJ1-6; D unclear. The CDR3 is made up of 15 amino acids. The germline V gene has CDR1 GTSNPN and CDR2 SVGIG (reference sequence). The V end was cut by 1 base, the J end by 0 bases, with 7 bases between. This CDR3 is CAWSGASSYNSPLHF. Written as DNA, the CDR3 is TGTGCCTGGAGTGGGGCAAGCTCCTATAATTCACCCCTCCACTTT. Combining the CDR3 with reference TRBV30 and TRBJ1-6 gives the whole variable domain SQTIHQWPATLVQPVGSPLSLECTVEGTSNPNLYWYRQAAGRGLQLLFYSVGIGQISSEVPQNLSASRPQDRQFILSSKKLLLSDSGFYLCAWSGASSYNSPLHFGNGTRLTVT.

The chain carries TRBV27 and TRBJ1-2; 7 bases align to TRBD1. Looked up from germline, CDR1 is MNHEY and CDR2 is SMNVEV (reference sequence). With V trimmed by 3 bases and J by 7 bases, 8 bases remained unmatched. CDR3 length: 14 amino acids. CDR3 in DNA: TGTGCCAGCAGTTTCCAGGGGGAACTAAGTGGCTACACCTTC. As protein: CASSFQGELSGYTF.

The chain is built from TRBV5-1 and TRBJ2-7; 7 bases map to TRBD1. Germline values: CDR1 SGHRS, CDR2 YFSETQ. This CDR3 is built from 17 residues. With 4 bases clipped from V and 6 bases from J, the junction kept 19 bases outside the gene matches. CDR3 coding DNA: TGCGCCAGCAGCGTCATTGGCCGACAGGGCTCCTCGGGCGAGCAGTACTTC. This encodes CASSVIGRQGSSGEQYF.

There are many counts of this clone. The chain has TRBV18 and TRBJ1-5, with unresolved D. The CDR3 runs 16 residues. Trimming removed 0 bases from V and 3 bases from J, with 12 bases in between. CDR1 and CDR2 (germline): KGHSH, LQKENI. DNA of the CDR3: TGTGCCAGCTCACCACCGGGCCCCCGGTCCAATCAGCCCCAGCATTTT. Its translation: CASSPPGPRSNQPQHF. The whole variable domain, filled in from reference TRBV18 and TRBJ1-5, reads NAGVMQNPRHLVRRRGQEARLRCSPMKGHSHVYWYRQLPEEGLKFMVYLQKENIIDESGMPKERFSAEFPKEGPSILRIQQVVRGDSAAYFCASSPPGPRSNQPQHFGDGTRLSIL.

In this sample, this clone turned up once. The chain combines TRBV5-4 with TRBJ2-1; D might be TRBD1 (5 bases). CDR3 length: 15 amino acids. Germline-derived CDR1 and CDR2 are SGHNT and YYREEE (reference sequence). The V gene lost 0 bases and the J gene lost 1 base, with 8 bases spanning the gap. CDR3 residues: CASSLGQGSYNEQFF. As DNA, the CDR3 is TGTGCCAGCAGCTTGGGGCAGGGTTCCTACAATGAGCAGTTCTTC. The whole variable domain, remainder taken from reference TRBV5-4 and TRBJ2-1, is ETGVTQSPTHLIKTRGQQVTLRCSSQSGHNTVSWYQQALGQGPQFIFQYYREEENGRGNFPPRFSGLQFPNYSSELNVNALELDDSALYLCASSLGQGSYNEQFFGPGTRLTVL.

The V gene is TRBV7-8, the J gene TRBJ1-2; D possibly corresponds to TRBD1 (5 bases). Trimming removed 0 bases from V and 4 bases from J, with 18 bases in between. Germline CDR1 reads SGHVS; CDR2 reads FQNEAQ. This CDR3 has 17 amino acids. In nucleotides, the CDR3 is TGTGCCAGCAGCTTAGCCATGGTAGGGCAGGGCGGCTATGGCTACACCTTC. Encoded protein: CASSLAMVGQGGYGYTF. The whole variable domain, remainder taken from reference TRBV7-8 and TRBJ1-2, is GAGVSQSPRYKVAKRGQDVALRCDPISGHVSLFWYQQALGQGPEFLTYFQNEAQLDKSGLPSDRFFAERPEGSVSTLKIQRTQQEDSAVYLCASSLAMVGQGGYGYTFGSGTRLTVV.

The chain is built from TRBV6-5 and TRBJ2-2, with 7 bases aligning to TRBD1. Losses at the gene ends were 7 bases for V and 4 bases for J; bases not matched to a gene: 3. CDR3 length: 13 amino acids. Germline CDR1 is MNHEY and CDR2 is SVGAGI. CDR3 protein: CASKGQLTGELFF. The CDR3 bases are TGTGCCAGCAAGGGACAGCTCACCGGGGAGCTGTTTTTT.

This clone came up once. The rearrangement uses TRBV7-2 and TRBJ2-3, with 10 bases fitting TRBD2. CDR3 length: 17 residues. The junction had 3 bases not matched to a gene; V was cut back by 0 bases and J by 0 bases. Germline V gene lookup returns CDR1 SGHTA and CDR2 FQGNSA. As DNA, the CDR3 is TGTGCCAGCAGCTTAGCGGGTAGCGGGAGGAGCACAGATACGCAGTATTTT. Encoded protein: CASSLAGSGRSTDTQYF.

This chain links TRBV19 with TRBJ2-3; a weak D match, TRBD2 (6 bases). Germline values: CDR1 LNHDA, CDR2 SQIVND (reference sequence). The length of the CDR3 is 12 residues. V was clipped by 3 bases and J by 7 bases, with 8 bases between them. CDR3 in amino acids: CASSMGGNTQYF. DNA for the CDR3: TGTGCCAGTAGTATGGGGGGAAATACGCAGTATTTT.

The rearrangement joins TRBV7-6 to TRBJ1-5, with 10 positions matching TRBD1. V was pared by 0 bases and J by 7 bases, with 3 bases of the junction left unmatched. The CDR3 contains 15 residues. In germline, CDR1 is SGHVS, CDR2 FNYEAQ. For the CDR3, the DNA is TGTGCCAGCAGCTTAGCGACAGGGGGCGGGCAGCCCCAGCATTTT. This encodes CASSLATGGGQPQHF.

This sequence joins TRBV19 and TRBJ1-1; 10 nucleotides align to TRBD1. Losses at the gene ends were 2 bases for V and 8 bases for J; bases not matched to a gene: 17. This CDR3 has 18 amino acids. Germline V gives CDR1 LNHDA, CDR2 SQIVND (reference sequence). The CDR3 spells CASSIRGQGMGYKREAFF. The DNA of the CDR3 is TGTGCCAGTAGTATACGGGGACAGGGGATGGGATACAAACGAGAAGCTTTCTTT. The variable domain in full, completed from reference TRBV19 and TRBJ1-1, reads DGGITQSPKYLFRKEGQNVTLSCEQNLNHDAMYWYRQDPGQGLRLIYYSQIVNDFQKGDIAEGYSVSREKKESFPLTVTSAQKNPTAFYLCASSIRGQGMGYKREAFFGQGTRLTVV.